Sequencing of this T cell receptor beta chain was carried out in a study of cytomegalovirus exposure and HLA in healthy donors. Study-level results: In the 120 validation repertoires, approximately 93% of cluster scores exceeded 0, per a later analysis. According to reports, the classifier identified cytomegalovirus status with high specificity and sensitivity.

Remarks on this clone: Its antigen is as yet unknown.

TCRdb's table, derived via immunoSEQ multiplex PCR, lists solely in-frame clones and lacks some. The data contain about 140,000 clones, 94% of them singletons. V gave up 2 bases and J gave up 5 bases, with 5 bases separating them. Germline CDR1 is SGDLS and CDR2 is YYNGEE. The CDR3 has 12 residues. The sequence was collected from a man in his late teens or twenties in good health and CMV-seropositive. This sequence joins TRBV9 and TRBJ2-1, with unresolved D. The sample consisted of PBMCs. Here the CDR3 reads CASSVTHNEQFF. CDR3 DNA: TGTGCCAGCAGCGTCACACACAATGAGCAGTTCTTC.